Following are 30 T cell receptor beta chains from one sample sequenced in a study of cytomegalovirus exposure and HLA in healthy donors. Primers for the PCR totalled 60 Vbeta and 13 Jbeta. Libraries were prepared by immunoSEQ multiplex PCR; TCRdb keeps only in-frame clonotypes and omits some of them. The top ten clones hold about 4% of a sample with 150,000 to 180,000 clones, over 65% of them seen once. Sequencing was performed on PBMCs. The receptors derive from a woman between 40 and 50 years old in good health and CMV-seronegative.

In nucleotides, the CDR3 is TGCGCCAGCAGTTTACAGGGGACCCCTACTTATGGCTACACCTTC. This encodes CASSLQGTPTYGYTF. The chain combines TRBV5-1 with TRBJ1-2; 7 nucleotides match TRBD1. CDR3 length: 15 amino acids. The V gene end was trimmed by 5 bases and the J gene end by 5 bases; junction bases not matched to a gene: 12. The germline gives CDR1 SGHRS, CDR2 YFSETQ.

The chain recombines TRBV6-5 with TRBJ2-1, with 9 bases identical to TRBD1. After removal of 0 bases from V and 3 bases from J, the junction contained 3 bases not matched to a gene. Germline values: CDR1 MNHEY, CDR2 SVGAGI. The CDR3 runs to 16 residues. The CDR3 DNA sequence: TGTGCCAGCAGTTACTCGCCGACAGGGGGCTACAATGAGCAGTTCTTC. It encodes CASSYSPTGGYNEQFF.

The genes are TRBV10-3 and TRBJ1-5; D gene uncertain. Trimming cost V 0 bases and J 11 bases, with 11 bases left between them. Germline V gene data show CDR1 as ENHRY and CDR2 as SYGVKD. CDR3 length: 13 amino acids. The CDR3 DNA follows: TGTGCCATCAGTGAGTCATTATCCTCGGCCCAGCATTTT. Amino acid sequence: CAISESLSSAQHF.

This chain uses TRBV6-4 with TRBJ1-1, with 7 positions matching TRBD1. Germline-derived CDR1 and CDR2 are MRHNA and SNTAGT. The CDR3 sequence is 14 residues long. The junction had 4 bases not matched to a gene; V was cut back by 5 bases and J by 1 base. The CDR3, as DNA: TGTGCCAGCAGTCCCGGGACAGCGAACACTGAAGCTTTCTTT. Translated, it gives CASSPGTANTEAFF.

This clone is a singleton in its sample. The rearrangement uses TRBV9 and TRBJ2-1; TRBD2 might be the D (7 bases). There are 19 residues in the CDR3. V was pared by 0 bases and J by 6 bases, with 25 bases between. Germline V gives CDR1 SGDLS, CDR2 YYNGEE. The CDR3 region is CASSVGFSRGSGAINEQFF. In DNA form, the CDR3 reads TGTGCCAGCAGCGTAGGATTCTCCAGGGGCAGCGGGGCAATCAATGAGCAGTTCTTC.

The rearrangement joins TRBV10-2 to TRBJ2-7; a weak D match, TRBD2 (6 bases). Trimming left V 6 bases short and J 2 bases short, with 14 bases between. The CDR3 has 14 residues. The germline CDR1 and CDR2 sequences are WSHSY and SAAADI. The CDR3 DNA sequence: TGCGCCAGCAGCGGAGGGGACGGAACCTACGAGCAGTACTTC. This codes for CASSGGDGTYEQYF.

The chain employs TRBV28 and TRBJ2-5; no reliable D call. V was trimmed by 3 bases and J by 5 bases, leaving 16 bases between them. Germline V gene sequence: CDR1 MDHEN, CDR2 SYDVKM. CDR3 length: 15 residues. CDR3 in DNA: TGTGCCAGCAGTTTGATCAGGCCCTCCCATGAGACCCAGTACTTC. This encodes CASSLIRPSHETQYF.

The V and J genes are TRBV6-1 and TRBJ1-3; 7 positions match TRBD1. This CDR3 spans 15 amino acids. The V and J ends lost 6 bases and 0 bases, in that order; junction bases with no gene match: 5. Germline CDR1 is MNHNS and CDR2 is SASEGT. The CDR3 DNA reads TGTGCCAGCAGGAGGGGACAGACCTCTGGAAACACCATATATTTT. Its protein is CASRRGQTSGNTIYF.

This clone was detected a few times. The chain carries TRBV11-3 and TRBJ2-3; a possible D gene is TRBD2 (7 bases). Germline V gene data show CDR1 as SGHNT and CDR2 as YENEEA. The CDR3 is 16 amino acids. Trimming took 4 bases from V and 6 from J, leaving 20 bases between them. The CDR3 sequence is CASSWGGGAPGDTQYF. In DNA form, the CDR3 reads TGTGCCAGCAGCTGGGGAGGGGGGGCGCCAGGGGATACGCAGTATTTT. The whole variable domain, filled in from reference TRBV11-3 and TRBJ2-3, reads EAGVVQSPRYKIIEKKQPVAFWCNPISGHNTLYWYLQNLGQGPELLIRYENEEAVDDSQLPKDRFSAERLKGVDSTLKIQPAELGDSAVYLCASSWGGGAPGDTQYFGPGTRLTVL.

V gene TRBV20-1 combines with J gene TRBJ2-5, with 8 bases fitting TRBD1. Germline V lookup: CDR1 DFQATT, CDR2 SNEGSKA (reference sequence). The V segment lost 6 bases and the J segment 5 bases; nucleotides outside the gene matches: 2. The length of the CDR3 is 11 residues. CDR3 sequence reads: CSARGHETQYF. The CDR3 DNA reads TGCAGTGCCAGGGGGCACGAGACCCAGTACTTC.

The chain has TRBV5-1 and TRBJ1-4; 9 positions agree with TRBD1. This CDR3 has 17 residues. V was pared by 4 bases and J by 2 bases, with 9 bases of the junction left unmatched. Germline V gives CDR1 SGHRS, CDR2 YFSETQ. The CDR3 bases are TGCGCCAGCAGCCCCGGGACAGGGAGTAGTACTAATGAAAAACTGTTTTTT. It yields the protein CASSPGTGSSTNEKLFF.

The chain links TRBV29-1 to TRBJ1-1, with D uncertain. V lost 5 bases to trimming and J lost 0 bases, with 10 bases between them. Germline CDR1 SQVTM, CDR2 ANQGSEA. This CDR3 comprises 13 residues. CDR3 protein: CSVSGRLNTEAFF. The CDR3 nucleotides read TGCAGCGTTTCAGGCAGGTTGAACACTGAAGCTTTCTTT.

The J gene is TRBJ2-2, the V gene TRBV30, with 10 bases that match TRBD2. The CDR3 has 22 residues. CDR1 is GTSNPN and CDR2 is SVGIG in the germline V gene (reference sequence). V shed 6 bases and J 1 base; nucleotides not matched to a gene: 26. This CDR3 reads CACRSWSSTGNSGRRNTGELFF. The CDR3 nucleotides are TGTGCCTGCCGGTCTTGGAGCTCCACCGGAAATAGCGGGAGGCGGAACACCGGGGAGCTGTTTTTT.

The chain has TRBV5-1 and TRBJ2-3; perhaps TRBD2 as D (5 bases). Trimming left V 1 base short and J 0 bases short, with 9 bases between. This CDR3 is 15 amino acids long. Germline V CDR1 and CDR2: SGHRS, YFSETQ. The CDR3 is CASSLTRTSTDTQYF. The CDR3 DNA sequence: TGCGCCAGCAGCTTGACCAGGACTAGCACAGATACGCAGTATTTT.

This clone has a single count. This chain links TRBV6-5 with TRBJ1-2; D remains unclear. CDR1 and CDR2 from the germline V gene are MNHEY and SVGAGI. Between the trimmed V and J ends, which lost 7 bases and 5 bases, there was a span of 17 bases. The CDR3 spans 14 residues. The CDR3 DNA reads TGTGCCAGCACCTCCACGCGAGCATCGTATGGCTACACCTTC. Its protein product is CASTSTRASYGYTF.

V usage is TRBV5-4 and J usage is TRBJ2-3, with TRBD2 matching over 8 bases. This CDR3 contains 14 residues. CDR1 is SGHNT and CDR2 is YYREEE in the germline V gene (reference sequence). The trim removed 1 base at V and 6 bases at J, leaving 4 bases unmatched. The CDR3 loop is CASSLSAGGDTQYF. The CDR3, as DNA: TGTGCCAGCAGCTTGTCGGCGGGGGGTGATACGCAGTATTTT.

CDR3 region: CASSLSPGLATEAFF. The CDR3 DNA follows: TGTGCCAGCAGCTTATCTCCAGGCTTGGCCACTGAAGCTTTCTTT. The chain carries TRBV11-3 and TRBJ1-1; D gene uncertain. V was shortened by 2 bases and J by 4 bases, with 14 bases between the two germline ends. Germline-derived CDR1 and CDR2 are SGHNT and YENEEA. This CDR3 contains 15 residues.

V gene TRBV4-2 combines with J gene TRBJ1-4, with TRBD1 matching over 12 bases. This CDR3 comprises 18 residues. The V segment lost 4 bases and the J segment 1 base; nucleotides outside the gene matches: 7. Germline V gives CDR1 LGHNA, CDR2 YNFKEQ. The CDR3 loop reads CASSPRDRGRGTNEKLFF. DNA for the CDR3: TGTGCCAGCAGCCCCCGGGACAGGGGGCGCGGAACTAATGAAAAACTGTTTTTT.

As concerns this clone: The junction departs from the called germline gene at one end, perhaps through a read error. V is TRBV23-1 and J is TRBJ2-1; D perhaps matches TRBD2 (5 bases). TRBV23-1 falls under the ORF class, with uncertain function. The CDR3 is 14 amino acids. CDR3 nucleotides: TGCGCCAGCAGTCCCCTTCCACTACTAGATGAACAGTTCTTC. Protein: CASSPLPLLDEQFF.

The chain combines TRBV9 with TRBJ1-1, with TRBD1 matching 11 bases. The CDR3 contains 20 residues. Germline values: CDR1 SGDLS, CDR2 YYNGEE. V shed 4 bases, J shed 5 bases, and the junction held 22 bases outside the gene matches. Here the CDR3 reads CASSSRDSWTGGASRTEAFF. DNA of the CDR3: TGTGCCAGCAGCTCTCGAGATTCGTGGACAGGGGGCGCCTCGAGGACTGAAGCTTTCTTT.

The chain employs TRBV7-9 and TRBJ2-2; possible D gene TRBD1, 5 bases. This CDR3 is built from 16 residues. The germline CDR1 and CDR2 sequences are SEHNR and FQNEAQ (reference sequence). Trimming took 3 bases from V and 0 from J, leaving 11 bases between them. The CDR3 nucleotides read TGTGCCAGCAGCTTGGAAGGGGCCACGAACACCGGGGAGCTGTTTTTT. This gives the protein CASSLEGATNTGELFF.

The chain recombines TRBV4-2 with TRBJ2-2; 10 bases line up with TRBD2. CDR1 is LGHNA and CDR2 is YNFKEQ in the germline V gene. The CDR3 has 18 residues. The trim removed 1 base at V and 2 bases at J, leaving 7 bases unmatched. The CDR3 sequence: CASSQGGSGGRNTGELFF. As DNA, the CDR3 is TGTGCCAGCAGCCAAGGGGGTAGCGGGGGGCGAAACACCGGGGAGCTGTTTTTT.

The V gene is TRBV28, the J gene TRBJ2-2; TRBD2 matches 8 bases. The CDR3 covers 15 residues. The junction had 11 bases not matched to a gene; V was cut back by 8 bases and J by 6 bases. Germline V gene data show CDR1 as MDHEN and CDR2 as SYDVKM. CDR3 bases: TGTGCCAGCTACGGGTTTAGCGGGATCGCCGGGGAGCTGTTTTTT. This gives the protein CASYGFSGIAGELFF.

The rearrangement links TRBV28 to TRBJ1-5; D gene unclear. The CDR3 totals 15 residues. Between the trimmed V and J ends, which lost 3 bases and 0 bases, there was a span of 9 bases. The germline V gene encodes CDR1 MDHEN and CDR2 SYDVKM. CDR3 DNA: TGTGCCAGCAGTTTGGAACAGCTTAGCAATCAGCCCCAGCATTTT. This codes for CASSLEQLSNQPQHF.

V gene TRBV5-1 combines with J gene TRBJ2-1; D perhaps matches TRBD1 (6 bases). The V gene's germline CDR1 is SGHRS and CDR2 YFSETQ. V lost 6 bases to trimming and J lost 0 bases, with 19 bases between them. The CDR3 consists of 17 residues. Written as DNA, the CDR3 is TGCGCCAGCAACCCGTCCAGTCGGACAGACTCCTACAATGAGCAGTTCTTC. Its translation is CASNPSSRTDSYNEQFF.

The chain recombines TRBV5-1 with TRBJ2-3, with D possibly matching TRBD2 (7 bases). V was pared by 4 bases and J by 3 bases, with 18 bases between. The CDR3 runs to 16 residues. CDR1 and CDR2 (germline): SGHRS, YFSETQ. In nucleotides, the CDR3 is TGCGCCAGCAGCCCTAATGGGGGGGGGCAAACAGATACGCAGTATTTT. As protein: CASSPNGGGQTDTQYF.

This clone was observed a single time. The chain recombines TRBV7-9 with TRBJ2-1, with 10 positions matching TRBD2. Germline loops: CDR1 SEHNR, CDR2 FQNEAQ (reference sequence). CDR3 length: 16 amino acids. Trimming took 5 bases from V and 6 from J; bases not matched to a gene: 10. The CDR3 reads CASSLKLAGLTNEQFF. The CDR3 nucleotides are TGTGCCAGCAGCCTCAAACTAGCGGGGCTCACCAATGAGCAGTTCTTC. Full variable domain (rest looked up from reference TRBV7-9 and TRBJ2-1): DTGVSQNPRHKITKRGQNVTFRCDPISEHNRLYWYRQTLGQGPEFLTYFQNEAQLEKSRLLSDRFSAERPKGSFSTLEIQRTEQGDSAMYLCASSLKLAGLTNEQFFGPGTRLTVL.

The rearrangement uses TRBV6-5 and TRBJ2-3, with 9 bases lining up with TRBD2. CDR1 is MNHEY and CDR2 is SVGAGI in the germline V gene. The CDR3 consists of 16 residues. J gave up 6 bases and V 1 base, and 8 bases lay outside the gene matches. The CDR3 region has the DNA TGTGCCAGCAGTTACTTCGCTAGCGGGAAAGGCGATACGCAGTATTTT. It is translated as CASSYFASGKGDTQYF.

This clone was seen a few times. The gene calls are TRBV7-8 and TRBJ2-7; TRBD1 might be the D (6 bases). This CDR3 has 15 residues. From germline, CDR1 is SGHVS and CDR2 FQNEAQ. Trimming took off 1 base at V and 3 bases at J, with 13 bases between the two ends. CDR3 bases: TGTGCCAGCAGCTTAGGAGGGGGTTACGGCTACGAGCAGTACTTC. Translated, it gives CASSLGGGYGYEQYF. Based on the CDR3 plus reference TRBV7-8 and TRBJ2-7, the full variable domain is GAGVSQSPRYKVAKRGQDVALRCDPISGHVSLFWYQQALGQGPEFLTYFQNEAQLDKSGLPSDRFFAERPEGSVSTLKIQRTQQEDSAVYLCASSLGGGYGYEQYFGPGTRLTVT.

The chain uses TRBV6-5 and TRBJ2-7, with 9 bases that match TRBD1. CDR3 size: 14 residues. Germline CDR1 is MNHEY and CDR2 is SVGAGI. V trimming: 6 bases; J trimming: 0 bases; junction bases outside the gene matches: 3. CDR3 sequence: CASRGQGRSYEQYF. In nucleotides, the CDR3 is TGTGCCAGCAGGGGACAGGGCCGCTCCTACGAGCAGTACTTC.